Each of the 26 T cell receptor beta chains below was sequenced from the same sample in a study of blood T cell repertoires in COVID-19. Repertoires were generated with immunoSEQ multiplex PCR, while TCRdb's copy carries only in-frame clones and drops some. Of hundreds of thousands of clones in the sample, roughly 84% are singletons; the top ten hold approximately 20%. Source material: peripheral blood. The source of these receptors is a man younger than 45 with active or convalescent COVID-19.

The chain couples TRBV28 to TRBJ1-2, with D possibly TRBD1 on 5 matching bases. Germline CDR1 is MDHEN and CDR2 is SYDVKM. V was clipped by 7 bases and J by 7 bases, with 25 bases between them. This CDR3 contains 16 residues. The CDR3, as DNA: TGTGCCAGCACCCTTAATTCGCCCCCGGGGGGTCTTGGCTACACCTTC. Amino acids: CASTLNSPPGGLGYTF.

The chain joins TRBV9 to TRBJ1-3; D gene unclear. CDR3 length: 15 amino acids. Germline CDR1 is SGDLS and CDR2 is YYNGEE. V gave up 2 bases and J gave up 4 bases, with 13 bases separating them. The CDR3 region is CASSVVEGSGNTIYF. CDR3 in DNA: TGTGCCAGCAGCGTGGTCGAGGGATCCGGAAACACCATATATTTT.

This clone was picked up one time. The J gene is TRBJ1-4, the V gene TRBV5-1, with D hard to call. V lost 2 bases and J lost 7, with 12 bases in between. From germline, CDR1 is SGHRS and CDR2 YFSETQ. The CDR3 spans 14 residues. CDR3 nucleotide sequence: TGCGCCAGCAGCTTCTCTACTACCCGTGAAAAACTGTTTTTT. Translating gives CASSFSTTREKLFF.

This CDR3 reads CASSMDRVASEQYF. DNA of the CDR3: TGCGCCAGCAGCATGGACAGGGTAGCGTCCGAGCAGTACTTC. This chain links TRBV4-1 with TRBJ2-7; 8 nucleotides align to TRBD1. The germline gives CDR1 MGHRA, CDR2 YSYEKL. The V gene end was trimmed by 5 bases and the J gene end by 6 bases; junction bases not matched to a gene: 9. The CDR3 is 14 residues long.

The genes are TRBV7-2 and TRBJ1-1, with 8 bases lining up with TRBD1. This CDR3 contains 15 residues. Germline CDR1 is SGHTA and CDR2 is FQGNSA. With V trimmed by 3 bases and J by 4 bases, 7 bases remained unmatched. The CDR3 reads CASSFQGAGGTEAFF. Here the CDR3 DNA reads TGTGCCAGCAGCTTTCAGGGGGCTGGCGGCACTGAAGCTTTCTTT.

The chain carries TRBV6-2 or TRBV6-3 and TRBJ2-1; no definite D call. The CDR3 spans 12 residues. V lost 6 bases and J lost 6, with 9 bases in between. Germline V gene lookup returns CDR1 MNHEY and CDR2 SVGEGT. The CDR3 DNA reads TGTGCCAGCAGCCGAAACACCAATGAGCAGTTCTTC. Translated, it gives CASSRNTNEQFF.

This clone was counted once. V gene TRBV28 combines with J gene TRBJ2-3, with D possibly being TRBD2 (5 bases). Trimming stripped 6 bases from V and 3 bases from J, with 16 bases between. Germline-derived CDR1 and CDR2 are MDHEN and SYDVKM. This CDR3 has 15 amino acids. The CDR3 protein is CASSSPRDGTDTQYF. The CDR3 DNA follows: TGTGCCAGCAGCTCGCCGAGGGATGGGACAGATACGCAGTATTTT. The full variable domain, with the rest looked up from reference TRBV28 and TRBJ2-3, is DVKVTQSSRYLVKRTGEKVFLECVQDMDHENMFWYRQDPGLGLRLIYFSYDVKMKEKGDIPEGYSVSREKKERFSLILESASTNQTSMYLCASSSPRDGTDTQYFGPGTRLTVL.

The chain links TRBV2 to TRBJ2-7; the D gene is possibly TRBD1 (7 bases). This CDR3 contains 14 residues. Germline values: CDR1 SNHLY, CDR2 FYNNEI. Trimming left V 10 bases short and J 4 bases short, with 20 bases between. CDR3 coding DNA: TGTGCCATCCTCCCCCAGGGGGGTGGTTACGAGCAGTACTTC. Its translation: CAILPQGGGYEQYF.

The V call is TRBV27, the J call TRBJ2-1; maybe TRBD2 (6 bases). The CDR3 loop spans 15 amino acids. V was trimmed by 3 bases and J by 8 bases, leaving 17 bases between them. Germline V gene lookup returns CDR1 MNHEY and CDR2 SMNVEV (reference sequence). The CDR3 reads CASSFRRGLVYEQFF. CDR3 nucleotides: TGTGCCAGCAGTTTTAGGAGGGGTCTAGTCTATGAGCAGTTCTTC.

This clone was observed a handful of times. This chain's CDR3 is CASSPGRVGNTEAFF. CDR3 coding DNA: TGTGCCAGCAGCCCCGGGAGGGTGGGGAACACTGAAGCTTTCTTT. This chain connects TRBV5-6 to TRBJ1-1; no firm D call. Germline values: CDR1 SGHDT, CDR2 YYEEEE. V was clipped by 4 bases and J by 1 base, with 14 bases between them. This CDR3 spans 15 amino acids.

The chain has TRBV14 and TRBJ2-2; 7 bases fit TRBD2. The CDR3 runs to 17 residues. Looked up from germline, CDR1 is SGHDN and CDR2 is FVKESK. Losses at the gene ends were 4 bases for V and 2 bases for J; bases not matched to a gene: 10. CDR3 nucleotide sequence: TGTGCCAGCAGCCTTACACGAGCGGGGCCCAACACCGGGGAGCTGTTTTTT. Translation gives CASSLTRAGPNTGELFF.

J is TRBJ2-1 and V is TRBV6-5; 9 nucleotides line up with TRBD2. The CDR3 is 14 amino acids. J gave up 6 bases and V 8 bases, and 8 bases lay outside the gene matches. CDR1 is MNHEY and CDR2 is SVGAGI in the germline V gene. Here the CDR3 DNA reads TGTGCCAGCGCGACGTTAGCGGGGGTCAATGAGCAGTTCTTC. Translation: CASATLAGVNEQFF.

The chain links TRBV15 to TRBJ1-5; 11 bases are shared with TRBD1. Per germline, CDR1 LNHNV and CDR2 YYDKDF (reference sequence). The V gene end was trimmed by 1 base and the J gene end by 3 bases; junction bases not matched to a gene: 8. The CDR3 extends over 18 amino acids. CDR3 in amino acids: CATSRAPGQGGYNQPQHF. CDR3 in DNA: TGTGCCACCAGCAGAGCTCCGGGACAGGGGGGATACAATCAGCCCCAGCATTTT.

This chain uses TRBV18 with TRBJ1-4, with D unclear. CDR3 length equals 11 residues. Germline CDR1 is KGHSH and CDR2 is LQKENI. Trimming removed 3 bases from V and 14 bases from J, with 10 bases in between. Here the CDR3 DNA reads TGTGCCAGCTCACCCCGGGAGGGCCTGTTTTTT. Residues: CASSPREGLFF.

Here the CDR3 DNA reads TGTGCCAGCAGCGTAGATCAGGCGCAGAGATCCCTCCACTTT. Its protein product is CASSVDQAQRSLHF. The chain joins TRBV9 to TRBJ1-6; D gene uncertain. Germline loops: CDR1 SGDLS, CDR2 YYNGEE. The CDR3 is 14 residues long. The V and J ends lost 0 bases and 14 bases respectively, with 15 bases between them.

As DNA, the CDR3 is TGTGCCAGCAGTTCACGGGACAGGGGGCCGGTTCAGCCCCAGCATTTT. It specifies CASSSRDRGPVQPQHF. The chain employs TRBV28 and TRBJ1-5; the match to TRBD1 covers 12 bases. The junction had 7 bases not matched to a gene; V was cut back by 4 bases and J by 6 bases. The CDR3 contains 16 residues. CDR1 is MDHEN, CDR2 SYDVKM, per germline.

In DNA, the CDR3 is TGTGCCAGCAGTTTATACCCTCTAGCGGGCTCCTACTTC. This sequence encodes CASSLYPLAGSYF. V and J are TRBV28 and TRBJ2-7; 8 bases are a match to TRBD2. Germline values: CDR1 MDHEN, CDR2 SYDVKM. The V and J ends lost 1 base and 13 bases, in that order; junction bases with no gene match: 9. The CDR3 runs 13 residues.

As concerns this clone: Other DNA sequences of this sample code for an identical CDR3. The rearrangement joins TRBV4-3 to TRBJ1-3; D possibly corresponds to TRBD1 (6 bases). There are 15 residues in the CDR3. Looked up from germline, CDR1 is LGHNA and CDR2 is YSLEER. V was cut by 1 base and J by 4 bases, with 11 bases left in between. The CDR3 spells CASSQGRGAGNTIYF. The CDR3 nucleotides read TGCGCCAGCAGCCAAGGCAGGGGTGCGGGAAACACCATATATTTT.

The CDR3 reads CASSARTGPANTEAFF. The DNA of the CDR3 is TGTGCCAGCAGCGCCAGGACAGGGCCCGCGAACACTGAAGCTTTCTTT. The rearrangement joins TRBV7-2 to TRBJ1-1; TRBD1 aligns across 8 bases. The CDR3 has 16 amino acids. The V gene end was trimmed by 5 bases and the J gene end by 1 base; junction bases not matched to a gene: 9. CDR1 is SGHTA and CDR2 is FQGNSA in the germline V gene.

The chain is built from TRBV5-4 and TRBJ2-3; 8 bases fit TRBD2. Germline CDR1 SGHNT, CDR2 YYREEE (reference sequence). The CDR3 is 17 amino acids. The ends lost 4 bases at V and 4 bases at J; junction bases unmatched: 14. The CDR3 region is CASSPNTGTSVADTQYF. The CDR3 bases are TGTGCCAGCAGCCCAAATACCGGGACTAGTGTGGCAGATACGCAGTATTTT.

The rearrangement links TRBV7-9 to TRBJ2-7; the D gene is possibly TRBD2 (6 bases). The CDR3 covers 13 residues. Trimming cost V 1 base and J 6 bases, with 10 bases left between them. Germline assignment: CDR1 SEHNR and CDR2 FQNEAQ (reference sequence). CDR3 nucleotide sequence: TGTGCCAGCAGCTTAGATAGGGGAGGCGAGCAGTACTTC. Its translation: CASSLDRGGEQYF.

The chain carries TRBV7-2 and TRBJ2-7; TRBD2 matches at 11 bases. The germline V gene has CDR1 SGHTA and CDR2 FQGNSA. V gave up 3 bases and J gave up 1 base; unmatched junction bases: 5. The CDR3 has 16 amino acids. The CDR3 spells CASSLGRLAGSYEQYF. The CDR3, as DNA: TGTGCCAGCAGCTTGGGCCGACTAGCGGGATCCTACGAGCAGTACTTC.

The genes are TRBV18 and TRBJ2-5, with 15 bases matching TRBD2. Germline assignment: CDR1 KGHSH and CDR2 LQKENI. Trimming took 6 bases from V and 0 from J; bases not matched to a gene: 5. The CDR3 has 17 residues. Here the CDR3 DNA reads TGTGCCAGCTCTTTGGGACTAGCGGGGGGACACCAAGAGACCCAGTACTTC. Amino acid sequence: CASSLGLAGGHQETQYF.

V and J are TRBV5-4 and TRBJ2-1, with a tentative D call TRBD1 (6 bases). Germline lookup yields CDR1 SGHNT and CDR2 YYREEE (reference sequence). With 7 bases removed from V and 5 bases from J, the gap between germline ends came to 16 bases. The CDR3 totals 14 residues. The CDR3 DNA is TGTGCCAGCGCTACCGGGACACAAAACAATGAGCAGTTCTTC. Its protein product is CASATGTQNNEQFF.

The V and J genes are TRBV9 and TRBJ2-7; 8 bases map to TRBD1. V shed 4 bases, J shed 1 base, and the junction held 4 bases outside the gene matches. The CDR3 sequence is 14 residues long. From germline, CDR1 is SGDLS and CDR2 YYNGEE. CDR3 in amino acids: CASSRQGASYEQYF. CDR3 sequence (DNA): TGTGCCAGCAGCAGGCAGGGGGCTTCCTACGAGCAGTACTTC.

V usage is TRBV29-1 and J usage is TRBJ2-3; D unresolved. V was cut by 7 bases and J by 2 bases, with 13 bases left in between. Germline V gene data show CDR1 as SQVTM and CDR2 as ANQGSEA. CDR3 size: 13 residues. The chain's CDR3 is CSARSAVTDTQYF. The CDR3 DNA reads TGCAGCGCTAGATCCGCCGTCACAGATACGCAGTATTTT.